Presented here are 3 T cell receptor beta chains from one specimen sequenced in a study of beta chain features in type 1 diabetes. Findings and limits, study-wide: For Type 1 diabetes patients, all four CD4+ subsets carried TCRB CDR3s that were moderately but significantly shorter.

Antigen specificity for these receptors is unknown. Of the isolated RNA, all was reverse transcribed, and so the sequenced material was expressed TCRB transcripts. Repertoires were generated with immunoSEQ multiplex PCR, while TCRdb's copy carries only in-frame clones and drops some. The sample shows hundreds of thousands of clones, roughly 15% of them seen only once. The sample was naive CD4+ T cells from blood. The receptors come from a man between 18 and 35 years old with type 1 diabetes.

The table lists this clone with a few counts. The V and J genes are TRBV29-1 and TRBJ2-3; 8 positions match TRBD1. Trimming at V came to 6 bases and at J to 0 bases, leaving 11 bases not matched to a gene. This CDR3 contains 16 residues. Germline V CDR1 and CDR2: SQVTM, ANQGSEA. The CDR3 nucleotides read TGCAGCGTGAAACCGACCGGGACAGGAAGCACAGATACGCAGTATTTT. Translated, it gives CSVKPTGTGSTDTQYF.

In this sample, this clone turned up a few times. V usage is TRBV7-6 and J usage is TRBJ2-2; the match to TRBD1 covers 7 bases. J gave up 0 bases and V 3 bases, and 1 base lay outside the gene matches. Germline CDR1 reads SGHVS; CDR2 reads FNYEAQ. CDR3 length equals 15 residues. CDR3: CASSFRGSNTGELFF. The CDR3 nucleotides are TGTGCCAGCAGCTTCAGGGGGTCGAACACCGGGGAGCTGTTTTTT.

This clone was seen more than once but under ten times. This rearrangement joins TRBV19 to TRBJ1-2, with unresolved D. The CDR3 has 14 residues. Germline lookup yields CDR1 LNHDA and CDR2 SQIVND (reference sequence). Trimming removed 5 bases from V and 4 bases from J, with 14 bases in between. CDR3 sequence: CASSRPQDLYGYTF. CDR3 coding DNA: TGTGCCAGTAGTCGACCTCAGGATCTCTATGGCTACACCTTC. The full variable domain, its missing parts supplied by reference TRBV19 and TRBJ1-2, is DGGITQSPKYLFRKEGQNVTLSCEQNLNHDAMYWYRQDPGQGLRLIYYSQIVNDFQKGDIAEGYSVSREKKESFPLTVTSAQKNPTAFYLCASSRPQDLYGYTFGSGTRLTVV.